A single sample gave rise to the 9 T cell receptor beta chains below, sequenced in a study of cytomegalovirus exposure and HLA in healthy donors. Use of 60 Vbeta and 13 Jbeta primers characterized the PCR. Method: immunoSEQ multiplex PCR; TCRdb's copy keeps in-frame clones and lacks some. The sample has 150,000 to 200,000 clones; roughly two thirds are singletons. Sequencing was performed on PBMCs. All receptors come from a woman between 40 and 50 years old in good health and CMV-seropositive.

V gene TRBV19 combines with J gene TRBJ1-1; maybe TRBD1 (5 bases). V was pared by 6 bases and J by 0 bases, with 14 bases between. CDR1 LNHDA and CDR2 SQIVND come from the germline V gene (reference sequence). CDR3 length: 15 residues. The CDR3 coding sequence is TGTGCCAGTAGACCAACGGGGGTGATGAACACTGAAGCTTTCTTT. Protein product: CASRPTGVMNTEAFF.

V gene TRBV7-2 combines with J gene TRBJ2-2; tentatively, D is TRBD2 (6 bases). The CDR3 contains 16 residues. CDR1 SGHTA and CDR2 FQGNSA come from the germline V gene. V was clipped by 5 bases and J by 4 bases, with 17 bases between them. As DNA, the CDR3 is TGTGCCAGCAGCCCCTCACTAGCTAGGGGCACCGGGGAGCTGTTTTTT. Amino acid sequence: CASSPSLARGTGELFF.

V and J are TRBV29-1 and TRBJ1-1, with D hard to call. V dropped 6 bases and J dropped 0 bases, with 14 bases sitting between them. There are 14 residues in the CDR3. Germline V lookup: CDR1 SQVTM, CDR2 ANQGSEA. Here the CDR3 reads CSVGRWAMNTEAFF. The CDR3 DNA reads as TGCAGCGTCGGCCGGTGGGCCATGAACACTGAAGCTTTCTTT.

The sample holds one count of this clone. This chain connects TRBV28 to TRBJ1-1, with a possible D match to TRBD1 (6 bases). This CDR3 is built from 15 residues. Germline V CDR1 and CDR2: MDHEN, SYDVKM. Trimming removed 7 bases at V and 1 base at J, with 16 bases between. CDR3 nucleotide sequence: TGTGCCAGCATCTGGGGGGGGCTGGGGAACACTGAAGCTTTCTTT. This sequence encodes CASIWGGLGNTEAFF.

The rearrangement uses TRBV19 and TRBJ2-5; possibly TRBD2 for D (6 bases). This CDR3 comprises 15 residues. The V and J ends lost 1 base and 2 bases respectively, with 11 bases between them. Looked up from germline, CDR1 is LNHDA and CDR2 is SQIVND (reference sequence). The CDR3 reads CASSIAGSGQETQYF. CDR3 coding DNA: TGTGCCAGTAGTATAGCCGGGAGCGGTCAAGAGACCCAGTACTTC. The complete variable domain, with remaining parts taken from reference TRBV19 and TRBJ2-5, reads DGGITQSPKYLFRKEGQNVTLSCEQNLNHDAMYWYRQDPGQGLRLIYYSQIVNDFQKGDIAEGYSVSREKKESFPLTVTSAQKNPTAFYLCASSIAGSGQETQYFGPGTRLLVL.

About this clone: A junction boundary mismatches the germline segment, possibly from a read error. DNA of the CDR3: TGTGCCAGCAGCTTATGGGGGGATGATGGCTACCCCTTC. Amino acids: CASSLWGDDGYPF. V gene TRBV7-9 combines with J gene TRBJ1-2, with D possibly being TRBD1 (5 bases). This CDR3 contains 13 residues. Germline CDR1 reads SEHNR; CDR2 reads FQNEAQ (reference sequence).

This rearrangement joins TRBV27 to TRBJ2-2; 9 bases agree with TRBD1. Germline V gives CDR1 MNHEY, CDR2 SMNVEV (reference sequence). V trimming: 8 bases; J trimming: 5 bases; junction bases outside the gene matches: 9. The CDR3 is 15 amino acids. In DNA form, the CDR3 reads TGTGCCAGCGGGCACGGGACAGGGCGTACCGGGGAGCTGTTTTTT. Its translation: CASGHGTGRTGELFF.

This chain uses TRBV7-9 with TRBJ1-1; D is possibly TRBD1 (6 bases). There are 17 residues in the CDR3. The germline V gene has CDR1 SEHNR and CDR2 FQNEAQ (reference sequence). V was clipped by 4 bases and J by 0 bases, with 18 bases between them. The DNA of the CDR3 is TGTGCCAGCAGCTCCCAGTTTCTTGGGGACATGAACACTGAAGCTTTCTTT. Its protein product is CASSSQFLGDMNTEAFF.

The CDR3 sequence is CASSQEWQGSREQYF. The CDR3 bases are TGCGCCAGCAGCCAAGAGTGGCAGGGGTCCCGCGAGCAGTACTTC. The chain couples TRBV4-3 to TRBJ2-7; TRBD1 might be the D (6 bases). The CDR3 length is 15 residues. V was pared by 0 bases and J by 6 bases, with 15 bases between. Germline V gene lookup returns CDR1 LGHNA and CDR2 YSLEER.